This note documents a single T cell receptor beta chain sequence. This entry is derived from a study of T cell changes during pregnancy in multiple sclerosis. The CDR3 totals 14 residues. The germline CDR1 and CDR2 sequences are SEHNR and FQNEAQ (reference sequence). This table comes from immunoSEQ multiplex PCR, and its TCRdb copy is limited to in-frame clones, with some not included. The profile shows about 24,000 clones, roughly 90% of them singletons. This TCR was sampled from a female donor in good health, enrolled as a control in a pregnancy study. The rearrangement joins TRBV7-9 to TRBJ2-5; TRBD1 matches at 9 bases. The DNA end favors TRBJ2-7, so the J call may be wrong. The source material was CD8+ T cells from peripheral blood mononuclear cells, sampled in the first trimester of pregnancy. In DNA form, the CDR3 reads TGTGCCAGCAGCAGCCGGGACAGGGCCGACGAGCAGTACTTC. It translates to CASSSRDRADEQYF.